These T cell receptor beta chains were read from a single sample in a study of beta chain features in type 1 diabetes. Repertoires were generated with immunoSEQ multiplex PCR, while TCRdb's copy carries only in-frame clones and drops some. This table has 600,000 to 750,000 clones, around 12% appearing once. Source material: naive CD4+ T cells from blood. The origin of the receptors is a man in his thirties or forties with type 1 diabetes. Each CDR3 is given with its conserved first and last residue. D genes are given only for firm matches. Some rows mark clone size as missing; the rest say once, few, many or name a class of expanded clone.

TRBJ2-7 TRBV7-9 TRBD1 NA CASSLALGTGTYEQYF TGTGCCAGCAGCTTAGCGTTAGGGACAGGGACCTACGAGCAGTACTTC
TRBJ2-2 TRBV6-1 TRBD1 NA CASSGTGTASGELFF TGTGCCAGCAGTGGTACCGGGACAGCGTCCGGGGAGCTGTTTTTT
TRBJ1-6 TRBV27 NA few CASSPLGVANNSPLHF TGTGCCAGCAGTCCGTTAGGGGTGGCGAATAATTCACCCCTCCACTTT
TRBJ1-1 TRBV7-2 NA NA CASDIGRRWDTEAFF TGTGCCAGCGACATAGGGAGGCGCTGGGACACTGAAGCTTTCTTT
TRBJ2-5 TRBV19 NA NA CASRVHHQETQYF TGTGCCAGTAGGGTACACCATCAAGAGACCCAGTACTTC
TRBJ1-1 TRBV6-6 NA NA CASSLGTRNTEAFF TGTGCCAGCAGTCTCGGGACGAGGAACACTGAAGCTTTCTTT
TRBJ1-1 TRBV9 NA NA CASGPQGTEAFF TGTGCCAGCGGACCACAGGGAACTGAAGCTTTCTTT
TRBJ2-5 TRBV5-4 NA few CASSPGGRRETQYF TGTGCCAGCAGCCCCGGGGGCCGTCGGGAGACCCAGTACTTC
TRBJ2-5 TRBV2 NA NA CASMMGQGETQYF TGTGCCAGCATGATGGGCCAGGGGGAGACCCAGTACTTC
TRBJ2-7 TRBV7-2 NA few CASSPRTVSTSYEQYF TGTGCCAGCAGCCCCCGGACAGTCTCTACTTCCTACGAGCAGTACTTC
TRBJ1-2 TRBV6-5 TRBD1 few CASSSDRVRGYTF TGTGCCAGCAGCTCAGACAGGGTTCGTGGCTACACCTTC
TRBJ1-5 TRBV5-1 NA few CASSSGIGNQPQHF TGCGCCAGCAGCTCAGGTATTGGCAATCAGCCCCAGCATTTT
TRBJ1-6 TRBV6-5 NA NA CASRRDNSPLHF TGTGCCAGCCGACGGGATAATTCACCCCTCCACTTT
TRBJ2-5 TRBV4-3 TRBD2 NA CASSQYAGDQETQYF TGCGCCAGCAGCCAATATGCGGGGGACCAAGAGACCCAGTACTTC
TRBJ2-7 TRBV5-1 NA NA CASSLLPEAGYEQYF TGCGCCAGCAGCTTGCTCCCGGAGGCTGGCTACGAGCAGTACTTC
TRBJ2-2 TRBV2 NA NA CASSVVTGELFF TGTGCCAGCAGTGTCGTAACCGGGGAGCTGTTTTTT
TRBJ2-1 TRBV5-6 NA NA CASSLKGGSYNEQFF TGTGCCAGCAGCTTGAAGGGGGGCTCCTACAATGAGCAGTTCTTC
TRBJ2-5 TRBV30 TRBD2 NA CAWGLAGGGKTQYF TGTGCCTGGGGACTAGCGGGGGGTGGTAAGACCCAGTACTTC
TRBJ2-1 TRBV7-2 NA few CASSLDSAEQFF TGTGCCAGCAGCTTAGATAGCGCTGAGCAGTTCTTC
TRBJ2-5 TRBV5-1 NA NA CASSKTGWGGEETQYF TGCGCCAGCAGCAAAACAGGGTGGGGCGGAGAAGAGACCCAGTACTTC
TRBJ1-5 TRBV28 NA few CASSLGRPQHF TGTGCCAGCAGTTTGGGACGGCCCCAGCATTTT
TRBJ1-5 TRBV29-1 TRBD1 NA CSVGDRVTQPQHF TGCAGCGTGGGTGACAGGGTAACGCAGCCCCAGCATTTT
TRBJ1-5 TRBV5-6 NA few CASSLGTPDQPQHF TGTGCCAGCAGCTTGGGGACACCCGATCAGCCCCAGCATTTT
TRBJ1-1 TRBV10-3 NA few CAISEGRERTEAFF TGTGCCATCAGTGAAGGCAGGGAACGCACTGAAGCTTTCTTT
TRBJ2-7 TRBV14 NA NA CASSRDKEDEQYF TGTGCCAGCAGCCGAGACAAAGAGGACGAGCAGTACTTC
TRBJ2-5 TRBV6-1 NA few CATSSEGGYQETQYF TGTGCCACCTCGTCAGAGGGGGGGTACCAAGAGACCCAGTACTTC
TRBJ1-5 TRBV4-1 NA few CASSQEQAHRPQHF TGCGCCAGCAGCCAAGAGCAGGCCCACCGGCCCCAGCATTTT
TRBJ2-5 TRBV10-2 TRBD1 NA CASSGDRGHQETQYF TGCGCCAGCAGTGGGGACAGGGGCCATCAAGAGACCCAGTACTTC
TRBJ2-6 TRBV7-9 NA few CASSRRGISGANVLTF TGTGCCAGCAGCCGTCGGGGCATCAGTGGGGCCAACGTCCTGACTTTC
TRBJ1-2 TRBV6-7 NA NA CASSYGSGGIANYGYTF TGTGCCAGCAGTTACGGTAGTGGCGGGATAGCTAACTATGGCTACACCTTC
TRBJ2-2 TRBV18 NA NA CASSPYRDSNTGELFF TGTGCCAGCTCACCCTACCGGGACTCAAACACCGGGGAGCTGTTTTTT
TRBJ1-2 TRBV2 NA NA CASSLVTNYGYTF TGTGCCAGCAGTCTCGTCACTAACTATGGCTACACCTTC
TRBJ2-3 TRBV7-2 NA NA CASSSSTGEADTQYF TGTGCCAGCAGCTCATCCACAGGGGAGGCAGATACGCAGTATTTT
TRBJ2-2 TRBV4-3 NA NA CASSPQSRQNTGELFF TGCGCCAGCAGCCCCCAATCCAGACAGAACACCGGGGAGCTGTTTTTT
TRBJ2-3 TRBV11-2 NA few CASSTVGAATQYF TGTGCCAGCAGCACAGTGGGGGCGGCTACGCAGTATTTT
TRBJ2-6 TRBV5-1 NA NA CASSPDKPGANVLTF TGCGCCAGCAGCCCGGACAAGCCCGGGGCCAACGTCCTGACTTTC